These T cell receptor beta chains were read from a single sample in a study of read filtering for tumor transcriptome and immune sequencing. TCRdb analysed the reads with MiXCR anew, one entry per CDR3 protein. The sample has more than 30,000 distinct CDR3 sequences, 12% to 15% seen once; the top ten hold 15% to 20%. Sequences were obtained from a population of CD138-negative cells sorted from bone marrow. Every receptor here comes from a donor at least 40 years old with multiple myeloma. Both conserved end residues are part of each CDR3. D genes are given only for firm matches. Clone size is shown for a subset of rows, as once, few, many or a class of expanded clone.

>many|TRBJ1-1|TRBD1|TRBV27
TGTGCCAGCAGTGTAGGACAGGTCACTGAAGCTTTCTTT
CASSVGQVTEAFF
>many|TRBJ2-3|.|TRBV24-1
TGTGCCACCAGTGAATGGGACGGAGATACGCAGTATTTT
CATSEWDGDTQYF
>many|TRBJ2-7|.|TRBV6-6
TGTGCCAGCACCCCCGGGTCCCAGAAGTACTTC
CASTPGSQKYF
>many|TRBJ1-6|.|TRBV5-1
TGCGCCAGCAGCTTGGAGCGGGAGTCCTGGTCACCCCTCCACTTT
CASSLERESWSPLHF
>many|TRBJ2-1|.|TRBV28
TGTGCCAGCAGACCCGAGAGGCACAATGAGCAGTTCTTC
CASRPERHNEQFF
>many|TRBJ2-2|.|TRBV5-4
TGTGCCAGCAGCTTGTTTGGCTCCTCGGAAAACACCGGGGAGCTGTTTTTT
CASSLFGSSENTGELFF
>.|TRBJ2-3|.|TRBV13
TGTGCCAGCAGCTTAGTTTCCAGGGGAGATACGCAGTATTTT
CASSLVSRGDTQYF
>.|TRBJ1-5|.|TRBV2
TGTGCCAGCAGTGAAGGTTGGCGTCAGCCCCAGCATTTT
CASSEGWRQPQHF
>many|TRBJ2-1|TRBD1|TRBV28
TGTGCCAGCAGTTTCGGACAGGGGTACAATGAGCAGTTCTTC
CASSFGQGYNEQFF
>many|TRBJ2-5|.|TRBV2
TGTGCCAGCAGCGTGGACAATATGGAGACCCAGTACTTC
CASSVDNMETQYF
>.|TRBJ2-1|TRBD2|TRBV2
TGTGCCAGCACTTGGGCGACTAGCGGGGGGGCTGGGTGCAATGAGCAGTTCTTC
CASTWATSGGAGCNEQFF
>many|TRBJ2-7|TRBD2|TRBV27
TGTGCCAGCAGTGGACTAGCGGGGAGCTACGAGCAGTACTTC
CASSGLAGSYEQYF
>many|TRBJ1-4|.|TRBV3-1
TGTGCCAGCAGCATTTTTGCAACTAATGAAAAACTGTTTTTT
CASSIFATNEKLFF
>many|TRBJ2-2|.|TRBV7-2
TGTGCCAGCAGCCCCCAGGCGTCCGGGGGCAGGGCCGGGGAGCTGTTTTTT
CASSPQASGGRAGELFF
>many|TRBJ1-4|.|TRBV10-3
TGTGCCATCAGTGAGCTCCGGGACGGCAAAGAAAAACTGTTTTTT
CAISELRDGKEKLFF
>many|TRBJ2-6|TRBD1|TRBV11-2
TGTGCCAGCAGATACAATACGGGACAGCAAATCTCTGGGGCCAACGTCCTGACTTTC
CASRYNTGQQISGANVLTF
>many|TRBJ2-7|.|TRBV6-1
TGTGCCAGCAGTGATCCCTGGACAGTCAACGAGCAGTACTTC
CASSDPWTVNEQYF
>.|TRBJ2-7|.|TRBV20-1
TGCAGTGCTACAAGACAGGACCTGACCTACGAGCAGTACTTC
CSATRQDLTYEQYF
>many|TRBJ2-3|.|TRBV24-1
TGTGCCACCGGTGGATGGGACAACACAGATACGCAGTATTTT
CATGGWDNTDTQYF
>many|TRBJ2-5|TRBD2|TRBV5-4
TGTGCCAGCACCCTCGGGGCTAGCGGGGGGGTCGTAGGAGAGACCCAGTACTTC
CASTLGASGGVVGETQYF
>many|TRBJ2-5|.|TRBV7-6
TGTGCCAGCAGCTTTGCCCTGCGAGAGACCCAGTACTTC
CASSFALRETQYF
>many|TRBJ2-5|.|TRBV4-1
TGCGCCAGCAGCCAAGATCCTCCGGGGTACCAAGAGACCCAGTACTTC
CASSQDPPGYQETQYF
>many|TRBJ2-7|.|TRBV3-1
TGTGCCAGCCGGGCAGGTGGGAACGGCGAGCAGTACTTC
CASRAGGNGEQYF
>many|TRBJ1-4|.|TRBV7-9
TGTGCCAGCAGCTTAGCGGGAACCGGGGATGAAAAACGGTTTTTT
CASSLAGTGDEKRFF
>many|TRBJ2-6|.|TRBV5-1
TGCGCCAGCAGCTCGTGGTATTCTGGGGCCAACGTCCTGACTTTC
CASSSWYSGANVLTF
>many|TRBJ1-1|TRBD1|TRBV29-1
TGCAGCGCTCTACAGGGGGCAGACACTGAAGCTTTCTTT
CSALQGADTEAFF
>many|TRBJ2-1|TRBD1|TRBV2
TGTGCCAGCCCTCGGACAGGCAGCTCCTACAATGAGCAGTTCTTC
CASPRTGSSYNEQFF
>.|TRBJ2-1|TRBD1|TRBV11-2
TGTGCCGGCAGCACATCACAGGGGGCTGAAGAGCAGTTCTTC
CAGSTSQGAEEQFF
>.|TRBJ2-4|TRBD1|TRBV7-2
TGTGCCAGCAGCTCTAGGCTCCAATCCCTGGACAGGGTAAACTTC
CASSSRLQSLDRVNF
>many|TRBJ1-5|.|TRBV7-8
TGTGCCAGCAGCTTAGCGGACAAAATGGGGCTTCATCAGCCCCAGCATTTT
CASSLADKMGLHQPQHF
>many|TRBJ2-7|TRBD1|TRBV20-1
TGCAGTGCTCGGGACAGGGGGTTGTGGGAGCAGTACTTC
CSARDRGLWEQYF
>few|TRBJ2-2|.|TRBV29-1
TGCAGCGTTGCCCGACGCACCGGGGAGCTGTTTTTT
CSVARRTGELFF
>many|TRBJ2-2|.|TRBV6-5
TGTGCCAGCTCTAGCCCCGGGGAAAGCCAAAACACCGGGGAGCTGTTTTTT
CASSSPGESQNTGELFF
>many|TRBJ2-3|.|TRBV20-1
TGCAGTGCTATCCGGGCAGATACGCAGTATTTT
CSAIRADTQYF
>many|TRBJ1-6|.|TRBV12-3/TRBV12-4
TGTGCCAGCAGTCAGGGGCAGAGCTCCTATAATTCACCCCTCCACTTT
CASSQGQSSYNSPLHF
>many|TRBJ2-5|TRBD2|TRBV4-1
TGCGCCAGCAGCCAATCGGCGGGGGGCCAAGAGACCCAGTACTTC
CASSQSAGGQETQYF
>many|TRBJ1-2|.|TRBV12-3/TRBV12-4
TGTGCCAGCAGTGTCGGCGGGGGAGTGGATGGCTACACCTTC
CASSVGGGVDGYTF
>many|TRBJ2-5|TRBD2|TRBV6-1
TGTGCCAGCATGTACGGGGGGGCGGAGACCCAGTACTTC
CASMYGGAETQYF
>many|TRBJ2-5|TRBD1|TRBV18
TGTGCCAGCTCACCCCAGGGACAGGAAGGAGGGACCCAGTACTTC
CASSPQGQEGGTQYF
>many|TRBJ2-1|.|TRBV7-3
TGTGCCAGCCAGAGCCACCGGGGGCCTCAGTTCTTC
CASQSHRGPQFF
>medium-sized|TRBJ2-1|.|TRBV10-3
TGTGCCATCAGTGAGTCGGGTCAAGAGCAGTTCTTC
CAISESGQEQFF
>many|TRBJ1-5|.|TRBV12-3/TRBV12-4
TGTGCCAGCAGTAGCGCAATTAGCAATCAGCCCCAGCATTTT
CASSSAISNQPQHF
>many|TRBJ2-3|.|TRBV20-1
TGCAGTGCTAGAGATCCCCGGGCAGATACGCAGTATTTT
CSARDPRADTQYF
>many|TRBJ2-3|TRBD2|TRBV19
TGTGCCAGTTCCTCGGGACTAGCGGGGTTATCGCAGTATTTT
CASSSGLAGLSQYF
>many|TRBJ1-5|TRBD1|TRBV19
TGTGCCAGCCACCGGGACAGGGGAACCGATAGCAATCAGCCCCAGCATTTT
CASHRDRGTDSNQPQHF
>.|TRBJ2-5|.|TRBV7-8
TGTGCCAGCAGCCCCGACGTTGGTGCGGAAGAGACCCAGTACTTC
CASSPDVGAEETQYF
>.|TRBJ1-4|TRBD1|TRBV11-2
TGTGCCAGCAGCCCCCGGGACAGGGGAGGGGAAAAACTGTTTTTT
CASSPRDRGGEKLFF
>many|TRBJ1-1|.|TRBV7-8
TGTGCCAGCAGCTTAAAAGAGAGCGCGGTTGGGACTGAAGCTTTCTTT
CASSLKESAVGTEAFF
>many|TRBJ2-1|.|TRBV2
TGTGCCAGCAGTGTAGGAGGGGACAATGAGCAGTTCTTC
CASSVGGDNEQFF
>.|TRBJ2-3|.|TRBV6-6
TGTGCCAGCAGCCTAGATACGCAGTATTTT
CASSLDTQYF
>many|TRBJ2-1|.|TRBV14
TGTGCCAGCAGCCTAAGAAACCCAGCAGGACAGTTCTTC
CASSLRNPAGQFF
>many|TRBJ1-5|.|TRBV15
TGTGCCACCAGCCTCCGGGGGAATAGCAATCAGCCCCAGCATTTT
CATSLRGNSNQPQHF
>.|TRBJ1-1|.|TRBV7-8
TGTGCCAGCAGCTTAAGACCGGGACTGGAGAACACTGAAGCTTTCTTT
CASSLRPGLENTEAFF